The 28 T cell receptor beta chains reported below all come from one sample, sequenced in a study of blood T cell repertoires in COVID-19. Clones were read by immunoSEQ multiplex PCR, and TCRdb kept only the in-frame ones, dropping some. Among fewer than 80,000 clones listed, about nine tenths were seen once. Source material: peripheral blood. These receptors were collected from a human donor in a cohort sampled during active COVID-19.

DNA of the CDR3: TGTGCCAGCAGCTCCGGGACTACGGCAGGGACGCAGTATTTT. It translates to CASSSGTTAGTQYF. The rearrangement joins TRBV7-9 to TRBJ2-3; 7 bases match TRBD2. The CDR3 contains 14 residues. The germline V gene has CDR1 SEHNR and CDR2 FQNEAQ (reference sequence). The V and J ends lost 4 bases and 9 bases, in that order; junction bases with no gene match: 10.

A few counts support this clone. The chain carries TRBV5-1 and TRBJ1-1, with TRBD1 identical over 8 bases. The CDR3 spans 17 residues. From germline, CDR1 is SGHRS and CDR2 YFSETQ. V gave up 0 bases and J gave up 7 bases; unmatched junction bases: 14. The CDR3, as DNA: TGCGCCAGCAGCTTGGCCTCAGCAGGGGGCGTTTCGGGTGAAGCTTTCTTT. Protein product: CASSLASAGGVSGEAFF. The full variable domain, with the rest looked up from reference TRBV5-1 and TRBJ1-1, is KAGVTQTPRYLIKTRGQQVTLSCSPISGHRSVSWYQQTPGQGLQFLFEYFSETQRNKGNFPGRFSGRQFSNSRSEMNVSTLELGDSALYLCASSLASAGGVSGEAFFGQGTRLTVV.

This rearrangement joins TRBV6-4 to TRBJ1-2, with D perhaps TRBD1 (5 bases). This CDR3 is 15 amino acids long. With 6 bases removed from V and 4 bases from J, the gap between germline ends came to 18 bases. Germline CDR1 is MRHNA and CDR2 is SNTAGT. DNA for the CDR3: TGTGCCAGCAGACGTCAGGGAAGTAGTATCTATGGCTACACCTTC. Protein: CASRRQGSSIYGYTF.

This chain links TRBV4-1 with TRBJ1-2; no definite D call. From germline, CDR1 is MGHRA and CDR2 YSYEKL. V lost 4 bases to trimming and J lost 5 bases, with 11 bases between them. This CDR3 has 13 amino acids. In nucleotides, the CDR3 is TGCGCCAGCAGCCCTCATGAGATATATGGCTACACCTTC. Protein sequence: CASSPHEIYGYTF.

Here the CDR3 reads CASSQGKGGYSPLHF. The CDR3 DNA follows: TGTGCCAGCAGCCAAGGAAAAGGGGGCTATTCACCCCTCCACTTT. The gene calls are TRBV3-1 (or the pseudogene TRBV3-2) and TRBJ1-6, with 7 nucleotides matching TRBD1. Per the germline V gene, CDR1 is LGHDT and CDR2 is YNNKEL (reference sequence). CDR3 length: 15 amino acids. Trimming removed 1 base from V and 8 bases from J; junction bases left unmatched: 5.

The V gene is TRBV7-9, the J gene TRBJ1-2; tentative D call: TRBD1 (5 bases). Germline V lookup: CDR1 SEHNR, CDR2 FQNEAQ (reference sequence). CDR3 length equals 16 residues. V dropped 5 bases and J dropped 1 base, with 17 bases sitting between them. This CDR3 is CASSPPRDSYNYGYTF. The CDR3 nucleotides read TGTGCCAGCAGCCCACCTCGTGACAGCTATAACTATGGCTACACCTTC.

V is TRBV6-5 and J is TRBJ1-2; the D gene is possibly TRBD1 (5 bases). The CDR3 extends over 13 amino acids. Germline lookup yields CDR1 MNHEY and CDR2 SVGAGI. The germline V and J ends were trimmed by 2 bases and 7 bases, with 11 bases remaining between them. DNA for the CDR3: TGTGCCAGCAGTTACGGGGCCTTCGGTGGCTACACCTTC. Its translation is CASSYGAFGGYTF.

The rearrangement uses TRBV6-6 and TRBJ2-6; 10 bases are a match to TRBD1. V trimming: 5 bases; J trimming: 3 bases; junction bases outside the gene matches: 13. Germline V gene lookup returns CDR1 MNHNY and CDR2 SVGAGI (reference sequence). The CDR3 is 19 residues long. CDR3 DNA sequence: TGTGCCAGCAGTCCCCTAGAACTCGACAGGGGGCTTGGGGCCAACGTCCTGACTTTC. Protein product: CASSPLELDRGLGANVLTF.

The chain is built from TRBV15 and TRBJ1-6; no definite D call. CDR3 length: 16 amino acids. Per germline, CDR1 LNHNV and CDR2 YYDKDF (reference sequence). Trimming took 1 base from V and 0 from J, leaving 7 bases between them. CDR3 sequence reads: CATSRVRGSYNSPLHF. The CDR3 bases are TGTGCCACCAGCAGAGTCCGGGGCTCCTATAATTCACCCCTCCACTTT.

The chain couples TRBV15 to TRBJ1-5, with D possibly being TRBD1 (5 bases). CDR1 is LNHNV and CDR2 is YYDKDF in the germline V gene (reference sequence). V lost 2 bases and J lost 5, with 7 bases in between. The CDR3 is 13 residues long. CDR3 residues: CATSRIRDQPQHF. In DNA form, the CDR3 reads TGTGCCACCAGCAGAATCAGGGATCAGCCCCAGCATTTT.

The chain combines TRBV23-1 with TRBJ2-5, with TRBD1 identical over 9 bases. TRBV23-1 is labeled an ORF, and its function is uncertain. J gave up 5 bases and V 3 bases, and 10 bases lay outside the gene matches. This CDR3 is built from 16 residues. The CDR3 loop reads CASSHPTQGAGETQYF. CDR3 nucleotide sequence: TGCGCCAGCAGTCACCCAACACAGGGGGCAGGGGAGACCCAGTACTTC.

In its sample, this clone was seen once. J is TRBJ1-5 and V is TRBV24-1; 7 nucleotides align to TRBD1. Germline loops: CDR1 KGHDR, CDR2 SFDVKD. This CDR3 spans 14 amino acids. Trimming took 9 bases from V and 3 from J; bases not matched to a gene: 7. DNA for the CDR3: TGTGCCACCTCGCACACAGGGGACAATCAGCCCCAGCATTTT. Residues: CATSHTGDNQPQHF.

This chain links TRBV15 with TRBJ2-5; no clear D gene. V dropped 0 bases and J dropped 5 bases, with 10 bases sitting between them. CDR3 length: 14 residues. Per the germline V gene, CDR1 is LNHNV and CDR2 is YYDKDF (reference sequence). This CDR3 is CATSRDVRSETQYF. The CDR3 DNA is TGTGCCACCAGCAGAGATGTGAGGTCGGAGACCCAGTACTTC.

This chain connects TRBV28 to TRBJ2-7; D might be TRBD2 (5 bases). The germline V gene encodes CDR1 MDHEN and CDR2 SYDVKM. This CDR3 region has 12 residues. Between the trimmed V and J ends, which lost 5 bases and 6 bases, there was a span of 11 bases. The CDR3 DNA reads as TGTGCCAGCAGTCTTCCGGGGTTCGAGCAGTACTTC. It is translated as CASSLPGFEQYF.

This chain links TRBV3-1 (or the pseudogene TRBV3-2) with TRBJ1-1; weak D call: TRBD1 (5 bases). Trimming pared 1 base from V and 5 bases from J, leaving 8 bases between. This CDR3 has 13 residues. CDR1 and CDR2 from the germline V gene are LGHDT and YNNKEL (reference sequence). Here the CDR3 DNA reads TGTGCCAGCAGCCAAGGGACATCGACTGAAGCTTTCTTT. Its protein product is CASSQGTSTEAFF.

The chain uses TRBV6-1 and TRBJ1-1, with D hard to call. V shed 3 bases and J shed 0 bases, with 14 bases lying between them. CDR1 MNHNS and CDR2 SASEGT come from the germline V gene. The CDR3 sequence is 16 residues long. The CDR3 nucleotides read TGTGCCAGCAGTGACCCGGTCAAACGGGTGAACACTGAAGCTTTCTTT. Translating gives CASSDPVKRVNTEAFF.

The chain employs TRBV2 and TRBJ1-4, with D perhaps TRBD1 (5 bases). V was clipped by 4 bases and J by 14 bases, with 20 bases between them. The CDR3 covers 14 residues. The germline V gene encodes CDR1 SNHLY and CDR2 FYNNEI. CDR3 coding DNA: TGTGCCAGCAGTGTGACAGCGATAAATGAAATGCTGTTTTTT. It specifies CASSVTAINEMLFF. The full variable domain, rest sourced from reference TRBV2 and TRBJ1-4, is EPEVTQTPSHQVTQMGQEVILRCVPISNHLYFYWYRQILGQKVEFLVSFYNNEISEKSEIFDDQFSVERPDGSNFTLKIRSTKLEDSAMYFCASSVTAINEMLFFGSGTQLSVL.

The rearrangement links TRBV5-1 to TRBJ2-7; 8 nucleotides line up with TRBD1. Germline CDR1 SGHRS, CDR2 YFSETQ. CDR3 length: 15 residues. V was clipped by 0 bases and J by 6 bases; unmatched bases: 8. The CDR3 DNA reads as TGCGCCAGCAGCTTGGAAGGCCAGGGGGCAGGCGAGCAGTACTTC. This encodes CASSLEGQGAGEQYF.

V usage is TRBV5-1 and J usage is TRBJ1-1, with TRBD1 identical over 7 bases. Looked up from germline, CDR1 is SGHRS and CDR2 is YFSETQ. V dropped 0 bases and J dropped 0; count of bases not matched to a gene: 2. The CDR3 is 15 amino acids. CDR3 nucleotides: TGCGCCAGCAGCTTGGGGGACAGACTGAACACTGAAGCTTTCTTT. Protein product: CASSLGDRLNTEAFF.

J is TRBJ2-3 and V is TRBV3-1 (or the pseudogene TRBV3-2); 9 bases are shared with TRBD1. The V segment lost 1 base and the J segment 4 bases; nucleotides outside the gene matches: 3. The CDR3 is made up of 15 amino acids. In germline, CDR1 is LGHDT, CDR2 YNNKEL (reference sequence). For the CDR3, the DNA is TGTGCCAGCAGCCAAGGGACAGGGGATGCAGATACGCAGTATTTT. Amino acid sequence: CASSQGTGDADTQYF.

This chain links TRBV28 with TRBJ2-7, with D perhaps matching TRBD1 (5 bases). The V end was cut by 10 bases, the J end by 0 bases, with 16 bases between. The CDR3 spans 14 residues. CDR1 is MDHEN and CDR2 is SYDVKM in the germline V gene. CDR3 sequence reads: CATRGAGNSYEQYF. The CDR3 coding sequence is TGTGCCACAAGGGGTGCAGGGAACTCCTACGAGCAGTACTTC.

This chain joins TRBV7-6 and TRBJ1-1, with 7 bases matching TRBD1. J gave up 6 bases and V 1 base, and 8 bases lay outside the gene matches. CDR3 size: 15 residues. Germline-derived CDR1 and CDR2 are SGHVS and FNYEAQ. CDR3 in amino acids: CASSLVGRGKAEAFF. CDR3 bases: TGTGCCAGCAGCTTAGTCGGCAGGGGGAAGGCTGAAGCTTTCTTT.

This clone was seen a single time. J is TRBJ2-5 and V is TRBV5-6; 13 nucleotides align to TRBD2. This CDR3 has 15 residues. V gave up 4 bases and J gave up 6 bases; unmatched junction bases: 6. Per germline, CDR1 SGHDT and CDR2 YYEEEE. The CDR3, as DNA: TGTGCCAGCAGCCCCGGGACTAGCGGGGAGAAGACCCAGTACTTC. Protein sequence: CASSPGTSGEKTQYF.

V is TRBV2 and J is TRBJ2-2; the match to TRBD1 covers 9 bases. V shed 6 bases and J 1 base; nucleotides not matched to a gene: 0. Germline V gives CDR1 SNHLY, CDR2 FYNNEI. The CDR3 extends over 14 amino acids. CDR3 DNA: TGTGCCAGCAGGGGACAGGGGAACACCGGGGAGCTGTTTTTT. Amino acids: CASRGQGNTGELFF.

The chain employs TRBV25-1 and TRBJ2-5; 7 bases match TRBD2. The J segment lost 5 bases and the V segment lost 6 bases, leaving 6 bases of the junction unmatched. The CDR3 length is 13 residues. Germline V gene sequence: CDR1 MGHDK, CDR2 SYGVNS. DNA for the CDR3: TGTGCCAGCAGCCAATGGGGGGGGGAGACCCAGTACTTC. It yields the protein CASSQWGGETQYF. The full variable domain, in which reference TRBV25-1 and TRBJ2-5 provide the parts outside the CDR3, is EADIYQTPRYLVIGTGKKITLECSQTMGHDKMYWYQQDPGMELHLIHYSYGVNSTEKGDLSSESTVSRIRTEHFPLTLESARPSHTSQYLCASSQWGGETQYFGPGTRLLVL.

The chain employs TRBV5-5 and TRBJ2-7; D might be TRBD1 (6 bases). The CDR3 loop spans 15 amino acids. V was trimmed by 1 base and J by 1 base, leaving 12 bases between them. Germline CDR1 reads SGHKS; CDR2 reads YYEKEE (reference sequence). CDR3 loop: CASSLRPGVSYEQYF. The CDR3 DNA reads TGTGCCAGCAGCTTGCGGCCAGGGGTGTCCTACGAGCAGTACTTC.

The chain joins TRBV19 to TRBJ1-3; D gene ambiguous. V lost 7 bases, J lost 3 bases, and 13 bases lay in between. Germline-derived CDR1 and CDR2 are LNHDA and SQIVND (reference sequence). The CDR3 sequence is 14 residues long. The CDR3 DNA reads as TGTGCCAGTATCCCTCGCATGCGTGGAAACACCATATATTTT. This sequence encodes CASIPRMRGNTIYF.

The chain is built from TRBV14 and TRBJ2-5, with TRBD2 identical over 7 bases. J was trimmed by 4 bases and V by 4 bases; bases with no gene match: 9. Germline V gene lookup returns CDR1 SGHDN and CDR2 FVKESK. The CDR3 covers 15 residues. CDR3 in amino acids: CASSPLPGRVETQYF. For the CDR3, the DNA is TGTGCCAGCAGCCCCTTGCCAGGGAGGGTAGAGACCCAGTACTTC.